These 15 T cell receptor beta chains were all obtained from the same sample, sequenced in a study of neoadjuvant anti-PD-1 for oral cavity cancer. Time point here: after neoadjuvant nivolumab, at surgical resection. The method was immunoSEQ multiplex PCR; TCRdb's version includes in-frame clones alone and lacks a portion of them. The table has 20,000 to 25,000 clones, 35% to 50% seen once; the top ten hold around two fifths. Sequencing was performed on tumor tissue, taken after nivolumab (anti-PD-1) treatment. Receptors were obtained from a person aged 35 to 85 with oral cavity squamous cell carcinoma.

V and J are TRBV5-4 and TRBJ1-4, with D tentatively TRBD1 (6 bases). Germline values: CDR1 SGHNT, CDR2 YYREEE (reference sequence). The CDR3 sequence is 14 residues long. V dropped 4 bases and J dropped 3 bases, with 10 bases sitting between them. The CDR3 DNA reads TGTGCCAGCAGCCGACAGGACCCTAATGAAAAACTGTTTTTT. Protein sequence: CASSRQDPNEKLFF.

The chain links TRBV25-1 to TRBJ2-7, with 7 bases lining up with TRBD2. With V trimmed by 5 bases and J by 2 bases, 6 bases remained unmatched. Germline V gene lookup returns CDR1 MGHDK and CDR2 SYGVNS. The CDR3 spans 14 residues. The CDR3 region is CASSQRGGTYEQYF. The CDR3 DNA reads TGTGCCAGCAGTCAGCGGGGCGGAACCTACGAGCAGTACTTC.

This clone has just a few counts. This sequence joins TRBV6-1 and TRBJ1-6, with D hard to call. The V and J ends lost 1 base and 4 bases respectively, with 2 bases between them. CDR3 length: 13 residues. From germline, CDR1 is MNHNS and CDR2 SASEGT. In DNA, the CDR3 is TGTGCCAGCAGTGAAGGGTATAATTCACCCCTCCACTTT. Its translation: CASSEGYNSPLHF.

This clone was seen a handful of times. The chain couples TRBV7-2 to TRBJ2-2; 7 bases map to TRBD2. Per the germline V gene, CDR1 is SGHTA and CDR2 is FQGNSA. Trimming cost V 5 bases and J 7 bases; bases outside gene matches: 10. CDR3 length equals 15 residues. The CDR3 DNA reads TGTGCCAGCAGCCAAGCGGGGTCCGTTCACGGGGAGCTGTTTTTT. This gives the protein CASSQAGSVHGELFF.

The V and J genes are TRBV19 and TRBJ1-3; 7 positions agree with TRBD1. Germline assignment: CDR1 LNHDA and CDR2 SQIVND (reference sequence). The CDR3 has 15 amino acids. The junction had 7 bases not matched to a gene; V was cut back by 5 bases and J by 3 bases. CDR3 nucleotides: TGTGCCAGTAGTCCTGACAGGGAAGATGGAAACACCATATATTTT. Amino acid sequence: CASSPDREDGNTIYF.

The chain links TRBV2 to TRBJ2-1; TRBD2 agrees at 11 bases. V gave up 3 bases and J gave up 3 bases; unmatched junction bases: 7. The germline V gene has CDR1 SNHLY and CDR2 FYNNEI. This CDR3 spans 17 amino acids. The CDR3 here is CASSDPASGGIYNEQFF. CDR3 in DNA: TGTGCCAGCAGTGATCCGGCTAGCGGGGGGATCTACAATGAGCAGTTCTTC.

Relative to its sample, this clone is medium-sized (0.01 to 0.1%). CDR3 nucleotide sequence: TGTGCCAGCAGGCCGCTGGACAGGGATTACAATGAGCAGTTCTTC. It codes for CASRPLDRDYNEQFF. The chain joins TRBV27 to TRBJ2-1, with 8 bases identical to TRBD1. Germline CDR1 MNHEY, CDR2 SMNVEV (reference sequence). Trimming cost V 6 bases and J 4 bases; bases outside gene matches: 8. The CDR3 is 15 amino acids.

This chain uses TRBV9 with TRBJ2-6; D is undetermined. Per germline, CDR1 SGDLS and CDR2 YYNGEE. Deletions cut 4 bases from V and 0 bases from J, with 8 bases between. There are 15 residues in the CDR3. CDR3 sequence reads: CASSRHISGANVLTF. In DNA form, the CDR3 reads TGTGCCAGCAGCAGACACATCTCTGGGGCCAACGTCCTGACTTTC.

The rearrangement links TRBV9 to TRBJ1-1, with D uncertain. The germline gives CDR1 SGDLS, CDR2 YYNGEE. Trimming pared 0 bases from V and 1 base from J, leaving 7 bases between. CDR3 length: 14 amino acids. The CDR3 DNA reads as TGTGCCAGCAGCGTAGAGTCGGCGAACACTGAAGCTTTCTTT. Its protein product is CASSVESANTEAFF.

This clone was found a few times. The CDR3 here is CASSFGQTRAKNIQYF. For the CDR3, the DNA is TGTGCCAGCAGTTTCGGACAAACCCGGGCCAAAAACATTCAGTACTTC. This chain connects TRBV28 to TRBJ2-4; maybe TRBD1 (5 bases). Trimming took 3 bases from V and 1 from J, leaving 13 bases between them. This CDR3 is built from 16 residues. The germline gives CDR1 MDHEN, CDR2 SYDVKM.

The V and J genes are TRBV19 and TRBJ2-7, with D uncertain. From germline, CDR1 is LNHDA and CDR2 SQIVND (reference sequence). V shed 1 base and J shed 2 bases, with 6 bases lying between them. CDR3 length: 13 amino acids. The CDR3 sequence: CASSIGSTYEQYF. The CDR3 DNA reads as TGTGCCAGTAGTATAGGGAGTACCTACGAGCAGTACTTC.

This clone was found once. The genes are TRBV9 and TRBJ2-5; possibly TRBD2 for D (5 bases). The germline gives CDR1 SGDLS, CDR2 YYNGEE. The CDR3 loop spans 13 amino acids. V shed 4 bases and J shed 5 bases, with 12 bases lying between them. This CDR3 reads CASSPLGRETQYF. The CDR3 DNA reads as TGTGCCAGCAGCCCACTAGGTCGGGAGACCCAGTACTTC.

A few counts support this clone. J is TRBJ1-3 and V is TRBV7-9; D is ambiguous. The V end was cut by 2 bases, the J end by 1 base, with 12 bases between. CDR1 and CDR2 (germline): SEHNR, FQNEAQ (reference sequence). The CDR3 runs 16 residues. The CDR3 DNA reads TGTGCCAGCAGCTTACTTAGGCGTTCATCTGGAAACACCATATATTTT. Protein sequence: CASSLLRRSSGNTIYF.

This sequence joins TRBV7-2 and TRBJ2-7, with TRBD1 matching over 8 bases. Per the germline V gene, CDR1 is SGHTA and CDR2 is FQGNSA. The CDR3 contains 15 residues. The V and J ends lost 1 base and 5 bases, in that order; junction bases with no gene match: 7. The CDR3 region is CASSLDGDRYNEQYF. The CDR3 DNA is TGTGCCAGCAGCTTAGATGGGGACAGGTACAACGAGCAGTACTTC. Filled out from reference TRBV7-2 and TRBJ2-7, the complete variable domain reads GAGVSQSPSNKVTEKGKDVELRCDPISGHTALYWYRQSLGQGLEFLIYFQGNSAPDKSGLPSDRFSAERTGGSVSTLTIQRTQQEDSAVYLCASSLDGDRYNEQYFGPGTRLTVT.

The DNA for the CDR3 is TGTGCCAGCAGCCCAGGGGAGGGCAATCAGCCCCAGCATTTT. This translates into CASSPGEGNQPQHF. This chain links TRBV5-4 with TRBJ1-5; TRBD1 might be the D (6 bases). The CDR3 length is 14 residues. V lost 4 bases and J 2 bases, leaving 10 bases between the germline ends. From germline, CDR1 is SGHNT and CDR2 YYREEE (reference sequence).